Listed below are T cell receptor beta chains from one sample, sequenced in a study of vaccination effects on CD4 cells after COVID-19. The protocol was immunoSEQ multiplex PCR, while the TCRdb copy is restricted to in-frame clones and leaves out a portion. The data show about 46,000 clones, with under 85% seen just once and around 16% held by the top ten. The antigens these receptors bind are not known. Here the sequenced sample was CD4+ T cells from PBMCs cultured with HCoV-OC43 spike peptides, taken after COVID-19 vaccination. These receptor sequences come from a human donor who received a COVID-19 vaccine. CDR3s leave out the opening cysteine and the closing phenylalanine or tryptophan.

j_gene	v_gene	CDR3aa
TRBJ2-6	TRBV19	ASSIGGTISGANVLT
TRBJ2-1	TRBV4-1	ASSPRGNRELSSYNEQF
TRBJ1-6	TRBV5-5	ASSPGQLYNSPLH
TRBJ1-2	TRBV6-1	ASSDDRVGYT
TRBJ1-4	TRBV5-1	ASSSERSGEKLF
TRBJ2-5	TRBV12-3/TRBV12-4	ASSLSRETQY
TRBJ1-1	TRBV7-9	ASSSKKSDSLRTEAF
TRBJ2-3	TRBV6-5	ASSRGTSADTQY
TRBJ2-2	TRBV5-1	ASSLLAGMGAGELF
TRBJ2-3	TRBV5-4	ASSFRLAGGYTDTQY
TRBJ2-3	TRBV4-2	ASSREPGLAGDTQY
TRBJ2-1	TRBV3-1/TRBV3-2	ASSQTAGNEQF
TRBJ1-3	TRBV5-4	ASSLGGDSGNTIY
TRBJ1-1	TRBV5-5	ASSSRTGVDTEAF
TRBJ1-5	TRBV30	AWSGKQGGRQPQH
TRBJ2-5	TRBV6-1	ASSEVRAGFGTQY
TRBJ1-1	TRBV7-2	ASSLVGGRAEAF
TRBJ1-1	TRBV10-3	AIGNKAPSTEAF
TRBJ2-4	TRBV9	ASSVGLQNIQY
TRBJ2-5	TRBV19	ASSIVRDGQETQY
TRBJ1-2	TRBV5-4	ASSLDGDSNYGYT
TRBJ1-1	TRBV19	ASSSAGGNTEAF
TRBJ2-5	TRBV30	AWSGQGETQY
TRBJ1-5	TRBV5-6	ASSLAGWQPQH
TRBJ2-6	TRBV19	ASRGSMAGANVLT
TRBJ1-6	TRBV5-1	ASTLRQGENSPLH
TRBJ2-5	TRBV5-4	ASSSDSFSQETQY
TRBJ2-1	TRBV9	ASSVVREQF
TRBJ2-3	TRBV6-4	ASASSGLTDTQY
TRBJ1-5	TRBV2	ASSEPLKEFNQPQH
TRBJ2-1	TRBV6-6	ASSYSRDEQF
TRBJ2-3	TRBV4-2	ASSQEHTQY
TRBJ2-5	TRBV30	AWEGQGHQETQY
TRBJ2-7	TRBV6-5	ASSYSVPISYEQY
TRBJ1-5	TRBV29-1	SVAVAGSNQPQH
TRBJ1-5	TRBV30	AWSQGQYSNQPQH
TRBJ2-1	TRBV7-6	ASSPQTSGLSYNEQF
TRBJ1-2	TRBV7-9	ASSNRDGYT
TRBJ1-5	TRBV19	ASSTRTGGNAHAGQPQH
TRBJ2-5	TRBV7-8	ASSLAQQETQY
TRBJ1-6	TRBV7-9	ASSLASGFSPLH
TRBJ1-4	TRBV5-1	ASANRQANEKLF
TRBJ2-7	TRBV6-5	ASTLDTSRGYEQY
TRBJ2-1	TRBV7-2	ASSLRASGRRGNEQF
TRBJ1-3	TRBV6-5	ASSPRGTGNTIY
TRBJ1-5	TRBV6-1	ASSENRNQPQH
TRBJ2-1	TRBV3-1/TRBV3-2	ASSQGTGVGNEQF